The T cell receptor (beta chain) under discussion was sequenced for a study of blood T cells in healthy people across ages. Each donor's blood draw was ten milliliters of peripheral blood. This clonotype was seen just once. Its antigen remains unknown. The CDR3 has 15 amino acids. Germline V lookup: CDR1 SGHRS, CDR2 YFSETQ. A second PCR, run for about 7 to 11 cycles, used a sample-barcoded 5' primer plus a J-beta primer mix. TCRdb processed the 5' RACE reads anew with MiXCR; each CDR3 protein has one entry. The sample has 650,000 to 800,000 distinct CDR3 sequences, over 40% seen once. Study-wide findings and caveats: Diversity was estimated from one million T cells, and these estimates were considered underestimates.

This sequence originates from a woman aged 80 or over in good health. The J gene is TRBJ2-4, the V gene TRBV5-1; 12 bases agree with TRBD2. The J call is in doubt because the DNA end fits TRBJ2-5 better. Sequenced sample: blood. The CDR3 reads CASSQTGTSGETQYF. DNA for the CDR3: TGCGCCAGCAGCCAGACCGGGACTAGCGGGGAGACCCAGTACTTC.